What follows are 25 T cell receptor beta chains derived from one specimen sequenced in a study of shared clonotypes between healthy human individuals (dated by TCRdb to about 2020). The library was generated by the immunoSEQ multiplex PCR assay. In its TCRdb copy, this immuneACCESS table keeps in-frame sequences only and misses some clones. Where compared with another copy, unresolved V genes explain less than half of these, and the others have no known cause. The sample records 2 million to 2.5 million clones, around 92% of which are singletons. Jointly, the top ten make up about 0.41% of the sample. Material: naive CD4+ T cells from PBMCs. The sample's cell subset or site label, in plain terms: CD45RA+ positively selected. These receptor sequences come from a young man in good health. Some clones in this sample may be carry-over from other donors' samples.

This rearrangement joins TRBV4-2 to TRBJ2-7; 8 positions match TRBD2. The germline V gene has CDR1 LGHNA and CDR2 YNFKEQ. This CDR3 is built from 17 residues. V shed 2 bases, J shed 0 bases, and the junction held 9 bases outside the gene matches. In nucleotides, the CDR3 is TGTGCCAGCAGCCAACAAATAGCGGGAACCCTCTCCTACGAGCAGTACTTC. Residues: CASSQQIAGTLSYEQYF.

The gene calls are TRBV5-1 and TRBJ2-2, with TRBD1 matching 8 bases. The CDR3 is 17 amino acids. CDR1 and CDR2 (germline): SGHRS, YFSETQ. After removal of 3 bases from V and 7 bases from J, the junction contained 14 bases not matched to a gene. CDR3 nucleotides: TGCGCCAGCAGCTCGACCCCCCGACAGGGGTATAACGGGGAGCTGTTTTTT. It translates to CASSSTPRQGYNGELFF.

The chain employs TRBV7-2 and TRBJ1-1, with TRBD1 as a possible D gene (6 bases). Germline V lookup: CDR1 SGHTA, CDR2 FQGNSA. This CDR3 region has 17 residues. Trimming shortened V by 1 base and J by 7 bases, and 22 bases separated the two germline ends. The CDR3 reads CASSLVYGTMGLIEAFF. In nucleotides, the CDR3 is TGTGCCAGCAGCTTAGTTTACGGGACAATGGGACTAATTGAAGCTTTCTTT.

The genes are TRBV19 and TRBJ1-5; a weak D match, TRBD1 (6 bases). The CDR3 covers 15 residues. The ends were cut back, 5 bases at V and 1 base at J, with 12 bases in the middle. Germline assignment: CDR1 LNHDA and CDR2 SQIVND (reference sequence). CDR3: CASSPGVGSNQPQHF. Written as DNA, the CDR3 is TGTGCCAGTAGTCCAGGGGTCGGGAGCAATCAGCCCCAGCATTTT.

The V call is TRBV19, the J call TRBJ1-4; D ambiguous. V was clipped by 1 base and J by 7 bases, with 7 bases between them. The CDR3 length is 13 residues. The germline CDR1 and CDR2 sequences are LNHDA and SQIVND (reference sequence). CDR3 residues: CASSIGPPEKLFF. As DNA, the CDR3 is TGTGCCAGTAGTATAGGTCCCCCTGAAAAACTGTTTTTT.

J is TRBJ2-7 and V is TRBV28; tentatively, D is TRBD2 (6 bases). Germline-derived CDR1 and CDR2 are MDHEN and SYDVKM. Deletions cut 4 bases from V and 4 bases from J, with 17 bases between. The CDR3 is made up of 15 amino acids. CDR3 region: CASSSWPGDRYEQYF. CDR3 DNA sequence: TGTGCCAGCAGTTCGTGGCCGGGAGATAGGTACGAGCAGTACTTC. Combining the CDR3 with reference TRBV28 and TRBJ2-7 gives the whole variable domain DVKVTQSSRYLVKRTGEKVFLECVQDMDHENMFWYRQDPGLGLRLIYFSYDVKMKEKGDIPEGYSVSREKKERFSLILESASTNQTSMYLCASSSWPGDRYEQYFGPGTRLTVT.

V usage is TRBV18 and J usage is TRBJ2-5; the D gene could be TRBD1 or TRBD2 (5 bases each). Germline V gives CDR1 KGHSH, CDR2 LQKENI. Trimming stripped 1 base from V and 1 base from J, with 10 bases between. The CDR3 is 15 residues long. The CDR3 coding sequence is TGTGCCAGCTCACCACTGTCCGGGACCCAAGAGACCCAGTACTTC. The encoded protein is CASSPLSGTQETQYF.

The CDR3, as DNA: TGTGCCAGCAGCTCCCAAAGTACCCAAGAGACCCAGTACTTC. It translates to CASSSQSTQETQYF. The chain links TRBV7-9 to TRBJ2-5, with no clear D. The CDR3 spans 14 residues. V was clipped by 4 bases and J by 1 base, with 10 bases between them. Germline CDR1 and CDR2: SEHNR and FQNEAQ (reference sequence).

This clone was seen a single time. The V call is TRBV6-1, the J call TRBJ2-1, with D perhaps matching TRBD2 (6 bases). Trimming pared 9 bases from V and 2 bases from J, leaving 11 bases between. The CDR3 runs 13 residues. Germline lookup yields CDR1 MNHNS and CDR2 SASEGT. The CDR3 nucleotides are TGTGCCAGTCGACTAGACACCTACAATGAGCAGTTCTTC. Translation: CASRLDTYNEQFF.

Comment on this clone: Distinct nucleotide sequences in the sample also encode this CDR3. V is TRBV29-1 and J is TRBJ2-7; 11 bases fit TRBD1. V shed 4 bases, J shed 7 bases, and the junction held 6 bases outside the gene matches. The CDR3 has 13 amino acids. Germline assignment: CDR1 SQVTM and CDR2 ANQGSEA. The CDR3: CSVAGQGAYEQYF. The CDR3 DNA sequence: TGCAGCGTTGCAGGACAGGGGGCGTATGAGCAGTACTTC.

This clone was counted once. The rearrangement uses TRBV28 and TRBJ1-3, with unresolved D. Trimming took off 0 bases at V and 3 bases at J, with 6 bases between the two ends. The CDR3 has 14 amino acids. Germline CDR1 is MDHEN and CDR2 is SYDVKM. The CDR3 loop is CASSLWGFGNTIYF. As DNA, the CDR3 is TGTGCCAGCAGTTTATGGGGATTTGGAAACACCATATATTTT.

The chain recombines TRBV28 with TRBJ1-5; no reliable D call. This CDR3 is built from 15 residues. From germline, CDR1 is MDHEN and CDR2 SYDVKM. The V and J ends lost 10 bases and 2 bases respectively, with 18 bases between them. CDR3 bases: TGTGCCACCTCCCCGGCTGGCTTGGGCAATCAGCCCCAGCATTTT. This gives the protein CATSPAGLGNQPQHF.

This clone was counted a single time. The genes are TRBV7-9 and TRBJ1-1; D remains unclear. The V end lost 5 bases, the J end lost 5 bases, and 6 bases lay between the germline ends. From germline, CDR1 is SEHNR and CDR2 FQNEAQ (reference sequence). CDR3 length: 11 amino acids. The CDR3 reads CASSAGTEAFF. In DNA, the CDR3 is TGTGCCAGCAGCGCGGGTACTGAAGCTTTCTTT. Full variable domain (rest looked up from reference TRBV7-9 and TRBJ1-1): DTGVSQNPRHKITKRGQNVTFRCDPISEHNRLYWYRQTLGQGPEFLTYFQNEAQLEKSRLLSDRFSAERPKGSFSTLEIQRTEQGDSAMYLCASSAGTEAFFGQGTRLTVV.

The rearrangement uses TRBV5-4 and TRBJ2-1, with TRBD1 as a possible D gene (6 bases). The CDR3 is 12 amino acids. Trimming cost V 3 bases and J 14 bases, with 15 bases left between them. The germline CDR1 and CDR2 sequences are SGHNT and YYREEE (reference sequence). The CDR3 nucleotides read TGTGCCAGCAGCTCCCCGACAGGAGAAGAGTTCTTC. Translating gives CASSSPTGEEFF.

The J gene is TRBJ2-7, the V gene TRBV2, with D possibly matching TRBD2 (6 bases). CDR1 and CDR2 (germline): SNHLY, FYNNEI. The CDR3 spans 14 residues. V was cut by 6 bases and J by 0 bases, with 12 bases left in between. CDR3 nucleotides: TGTGCCAGCAGCTCGGGACTTAGCTCCTACGAGCAGTACTTC. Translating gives CASSSGLSSYEQYF.

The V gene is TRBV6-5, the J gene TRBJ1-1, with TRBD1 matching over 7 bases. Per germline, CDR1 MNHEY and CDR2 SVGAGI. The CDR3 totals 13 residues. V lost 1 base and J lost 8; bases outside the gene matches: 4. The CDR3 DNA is TGTGCCAGCAGTTACTATACAGGGGACGAAGCTTTCTTT. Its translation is CASSYYTGDEAFF.

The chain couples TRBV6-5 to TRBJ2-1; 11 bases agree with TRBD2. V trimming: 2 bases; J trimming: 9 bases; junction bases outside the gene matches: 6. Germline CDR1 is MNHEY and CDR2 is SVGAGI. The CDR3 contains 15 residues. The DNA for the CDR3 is TGTGCCAGCAGTTACACTAGCGGGAGTTGGCGTGAGCAGTTCTTC. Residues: CASSYTSGSWREQFF.

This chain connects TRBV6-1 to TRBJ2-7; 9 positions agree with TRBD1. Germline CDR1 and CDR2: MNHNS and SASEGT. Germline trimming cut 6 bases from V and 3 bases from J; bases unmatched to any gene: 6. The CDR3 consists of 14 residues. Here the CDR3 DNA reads TGTGCCAGCAGGAGGACAGGGGAAGGCTACGAGCAGTACTTC. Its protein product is CASRRTGEGYEQYF.

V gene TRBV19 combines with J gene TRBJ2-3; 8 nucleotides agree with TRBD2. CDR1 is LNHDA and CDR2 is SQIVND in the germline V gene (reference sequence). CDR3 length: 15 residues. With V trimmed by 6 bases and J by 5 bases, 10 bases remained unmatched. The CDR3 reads CASRGGLGPRDTQYF. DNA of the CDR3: TGTGCCAGTAGAGGGGGACTAGGGCCTAGAGATACGCAGTATTTT.

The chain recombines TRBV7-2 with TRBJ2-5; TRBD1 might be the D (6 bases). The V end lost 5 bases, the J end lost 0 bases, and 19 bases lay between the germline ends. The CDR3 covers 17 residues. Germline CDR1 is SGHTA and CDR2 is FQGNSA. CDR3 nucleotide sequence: TGTGCCAGCAGCATCCCGGCGTGGGGGCGGGACCAAGAGACCCAGTACTTC. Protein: CASSIPAWGRDQETQYF.

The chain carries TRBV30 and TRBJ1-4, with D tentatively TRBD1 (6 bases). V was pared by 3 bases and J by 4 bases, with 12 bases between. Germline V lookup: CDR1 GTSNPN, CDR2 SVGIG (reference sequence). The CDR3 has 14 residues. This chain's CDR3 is CAWSRTALNEKLFF. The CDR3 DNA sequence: TGTGCCTGGAGCAGGACAGCCCTTAATGAAAAACTGTTTTTT. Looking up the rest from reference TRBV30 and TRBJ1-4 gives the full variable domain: SQTIHQWPATLVQPVGSPLSLECTVEGTSNPNLYWYRQAAGRGLQLLFYSVGIGQISSEVPQNLSASRPQDRQFILSSKKLLLSDSGFYLCAWSRTALNEKLFFGSGTQLSVL.

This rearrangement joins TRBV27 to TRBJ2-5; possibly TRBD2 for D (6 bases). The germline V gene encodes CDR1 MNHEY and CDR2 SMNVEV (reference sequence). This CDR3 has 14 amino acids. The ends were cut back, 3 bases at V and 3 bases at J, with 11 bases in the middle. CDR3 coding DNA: TGTGCCAGCAGTTTTTCGGGACTGAAAGAGACCCAGTACTTC. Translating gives CASSFSGLKETQYF.

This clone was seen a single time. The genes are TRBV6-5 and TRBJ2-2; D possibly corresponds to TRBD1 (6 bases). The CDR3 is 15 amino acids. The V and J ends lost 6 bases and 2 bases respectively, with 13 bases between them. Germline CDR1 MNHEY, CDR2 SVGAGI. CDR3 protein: CASRQGTFNTGELFF. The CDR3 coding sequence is TGTGCCAGCAGGCAGGGGACCTTTAACACCGGGGAGCTGTTTTTT.

The CDR3 nucleotides are TGTGCCAGCAGCTTAGGAGTTAGCGGGAGGGCCGGGAACATTCAGTACTTC. This translates into CASSLGVSGRAGNIQYF. The V call is TRBV7-2, the J call TRBJ2-4, with 11 bases identical to TRBD2. Germline V lookup: CDR1 SGHTA, CDR2 FQGNSA. V was pared by 1 base and J by 7 bases, with 9 bases of the junction left unmatched. CDR3 length: 17 residues.

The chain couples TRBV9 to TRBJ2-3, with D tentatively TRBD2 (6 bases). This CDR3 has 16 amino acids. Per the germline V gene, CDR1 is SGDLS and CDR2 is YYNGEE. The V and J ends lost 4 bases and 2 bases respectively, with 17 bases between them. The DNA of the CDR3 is TGTGCCAGCAGCTTCCGTTCTAGCGAAAACACAGATACGCAGTATTTT. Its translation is CASSFRSSENTDTQYF.